The 30 T cell receptor beta chains listed next were all sequenced from one sample in a study of cytomegalovirus exposure and HLA in healthy donors. The study ran its PCR with 60 Vbeta and 13 Jbeta primers. Profiling relied on immunoSEQ multiplex PCR, and the TCRdb table lists in-frame clones only, not all of them. The sample lists 200,000 or so clones; about 80% were seen once. Material: PBMCs. Receptor source: a young woman in good health and CMV-seropositive.

CDR3 DNA: TGTGCCAGCAGCTTTCCGGGACTAGCGGGGCAAGAGACCCAGTACTTC. Its translation is CASSFPGLAGQETQYF. This chain connects TRBV7-2 to TRBJ2-5; TRBD2 matches at 13 bases. The CDR3 runs to 16 residues. CDR1 is SGHTA and CDR2 is FQGNSA in the germline V gene. V trimming: 3 bases; J trimming: 2 bases; junction bases outside the gene matches: 3.

The rearrangement links TRBV7-6 to TRBJ1-3, with D possibly being TRBD1 (5 bases). Germline V CDR1 and CDR2: SGHVS, FNYEAQ. V was cut by 6 bases and J by 4 bases, with 19 bases left in between. The CDR3 covers 16 residues. The CDR3 DNA reads TGTGCCAGCAGAAACCCTTATCGTAGGGGCGGAAACACCATATATTTT. Translating gives CASRNPYRRGGNTIYF.

This clone was seen once. The J gene is TRBJ2-1, the V gene TRBV5-1; TRBD1 matches 7 bases. V trimming: 2 bases; J trimming: 5 bases; junction bases outside the gene matches: 10. Germline V lookup: CDR1 SGHRS, CDR2 YFSETQ. There are 16 residues in the CDR3. The DNA of the CDR3 is TGCGCCAGCAGCTTTTCCGCCTCGACAGGGCACAATGAGCAGTTCTTC. This translates into CASSFSASTGHNEQFF.

This chain uses TRBV5-4 with TRBJ2-7; D gene ambiguous. Trimming took off 7 bases at V and 0 bases at J, with 14 bases between the two ends. CDR1 and CDR2 (germline): SGHNT, YYREEE (reference sequence). The CDR3 extends over 14 amino acids. The CDR3 nucleotides are TGTGCCAGCTCCCCGACACAGTACTCCTACGAGCAGTACGTC. It specifies CASSPTQYSYEQYV.

The chain carries TRBV14 and TRBJ2-3; D is ambiguous. V was pared by 5 bases and J by 2 bases, with 8 bases between. This CDR3 spans 13 amino acids. Germline lookup yields CDR1 SGHDN and CDR2 FVKESK. CDR3 residues: CASSASYTDTQYF. The CDR3, as DNA: TGTGCCAGCAGCGCATCCTACACAGATACGCAGTATTTT.

The CDR3: CASSQVQGALSPLHF. The CDR3 nucleotides are TGCGCCAGCAGCCAAGTACAGGGGGCGTTATCACCCCTCCACTTT. This chain uses TRBV4-3 with TRBJ1-6, with 9 bases that match TRBD1. This CDR3 region has 15 residues. Germline CDR1 LGHNA, CDR2 YSLEER. V lost 1 base, J lost 10 bases, and 5 bases stayed unmatched.

The gene calls are TRBV5-6 and TRBJ1-2; no firm D call. The CDR3 is made up of 13 amino acids. V gave up 0 bases and J gave up 2 bases, with 5 bases separating them. The germline V gene has CDR1 SGHDT and CDR2 YYEEEE. The CDR3 DNA sequence: TGTGCCAGCAGCTTGGAACGGAACTATGGCTACACCTTC. Translated: CASSLERNYGYTF.

This clone came up a few times. The chain uses TRBV6-5 and TRBJ2-2; 7 bases are shared with TRBD2. The CDR3 has 15 residues. Unmatched junction bases numbered 8, after V lost 5 bases and J lost 5 bases. Germline loops: CDR1 MNHEY, CDR2 SVGAGI. The CDR3 protein is CASSLKAGRTGELFF. DNA for the CDR3: TGTGCCAGCAGTCTGAAAGCGGGGAGAACCGGGGAGCTGTTTTTT.

The gene calls are TRBV4-1 and TRBJ1-2; D not certain. Trimming took 0 bases from V and 6 from J, leaving 17 bases between them. This CDR3 region has 16 residues. Germline V gene lookup returns CDR1 MGHRA and CDR2 YSYEKL. CDR3 sequence (DNA): TGCGCCAGCAGCCAAGAGCAAGCGGGTGCGTCCGATGGCTACACCTTC. Encoded protein: CASSQEQAGASDGYTF.

The chain has TRBV7-9 and TRBJ2-4; D may be TRBD2 (7 bases). The germline gives CDR1 SEHNR, CDR2 FQNEAQ (reference sequence). V dropped 2 bases and J dropped 8 bases, with 13 bases sitting between them. CDR3 length: 14 amino acids. The CDR3 nucleotides read TGTGCCAGCAGCTTAAGAGGGGGAGGGGACATTCAGTACTTC. Amino acids: CASSLRGGGDIQYF.

The chain links TRBV6-5 to TRBJ1-5; a weak D match, TRBD1 (5 bases). Germline V gene lookup returns CDR1 MNHEY and CDR2 SVGAGI. The CDR3 is made up of 13 amino acids. Trimming shortened V by 8 bases and J by 2 bases, and 10 bases separated the two germline ends. The CDR3 loop is CASRRGGNQPQHF. CDR3 sequence (DNA): TGTGCCAGCCGGAGGGGCGGCAATCAGCCCCAGCATTTT.

The rearrangement uses TRBV2 and TRBJ1-4, with 7 positions matching TRBD1. The CDR3 loop spans 16 amino acids. V was pared by 1 base and J by 5 bases, with 7 bases of the junction left unmatched. In germline, CDR1 is SNHLY, CDR2 FYNNEI. In DNA, the CDR3 is TGTGCCAGCAGTGAAGGACAGGGCGGGGGGAATGAAAAACTGTTTTTT. Translating it yields CASSEGQGGGNEKLFF.

CDR3 nucleotide sequence: TGTGCCAGCAGCTTATTAGGAAACACCATATATTTT. Its protein product is CASSLLGNTIYF. The genes are TRBV5-5 and TRBJ1-3; D gene unclear. The CDR3 runs to 12 residues. V lost 2 bases and J 4 bases, leaving 4 bases between the germline ends. Germline assignment: CDR1 SGHKS and CDR2 YYEKEE (reference sequence).

The J gene is TRBJ1-3, the V gene TRBV4-1; maybe TRBD1 (6 bases). Germline V gene lookup returns CDR1 MGHRA and CDR2 YSYEKL. The length of the CDR3 is 15 residues. With 1 base removed from V and 3 bases from J, the gap between germline ends came to 10 bases. The CDR3, as DNA: TGCGCCAGCAGCCAAGCAGGGGTGAGTGGAAACACCATATATTTT. It is translated as CASSQAGVSGNTIYF.

V usage is TRBV7-9 and J usage is TRBJ2-7; D is unresolved. Per germline, CDR1 SEHNR and CDR2 FQNEAQ (reference sequence). The CDR3 is made up of 13 amino acids. V was pared by 7 bases and J by 0 bases, with 10 bases between. CDR3 protein: CASTAPGSYEQYF. Here the CDR3 DNA reads TGTGCCAGCACCGCCCCCGGCTCCTACGAGCAGTACTTC.

Written as DNA, the CDR3 is TGTGCCAGCAGCTCATACAGGGACCCTGGGGCCAACGTCCTGACTTTC. Its translation: CASSSYRDPGANVLTF. The chain combines TRBV9 with TRBJ2-6; D is possibly TRBD1 (6 bases). The CDR3 extends over 16 amino acids. Trimming pared 4 bases from V and 2 bases from J, leaving 13 bases between. CDR1 is SGDLS, CDR2 YYNGEE, per germline.

The V and J genes are TRBV5-1 and TRBJ1-1; D possibly corresponds to TRBD1 (5 bases). V shed 4 bases and J shed 0 bases, with 22 bases lying between them. This CDR3 is 18 amino acids long. CDR1 and CDR2 (germline): SGHRS, YFSETQ. The DNA of the CDR3 is TGCGCCAGCAGCCCAGATGTGTTGGCGGGACCCATGAACACTGAAGCTTTCTTT. The encoded protein is CASSPDVLAGPMNTEAFF.

V gene TRBV30 combines with J gene TRBJ2-7; maybe TRBD2 (7 bases). V dropped 3 bases and J dropped 3 bases, with 18 bases sitting between them. CDR3 size: 15 residues. CDR1 is GTSNPN, CDR2 SVGIG, per germline (reference sequence). Here the CDR3 reads CAWSGGRISGYEQYF. The CDR3, as DNA: TGTGCCTGGAGCGGGGGGCGGATATCTGGCTACGAGCAGTACTTC. The full variable domain, in which reference TRBV30 and TRBJ2-7 provide the parts outside the CDR3, is SQTIHQWPATLVQPVGSPLSLECTVEGTSNPNLYWYRQAAGRGLQLLFYSVGIGQISSEVPQNLSASRPQDRQFILSSKKLLLSDSGFYLCAWSGGRISGYEQYFGPGTRLTVT.

The chain couples TRBV27 to TRBJ2-1; D possibly corresponds to TRBD2 (6 bases). The germline gives CDR1 MNHEY, CDR2 SMNVEV (reference sequence). The V and J ends lost 2 bases and 3 bases respectively, with 11 bases between them. This CDR3 comprises 15 residues. The CDR3 coding sequence is TGTGCCAGCAGTTTAATCCCGGGAGACTACAATGAGCAGTTCTTC. It codes for CASSLIPGDYNEQFF.

The chain is built from TRBV19 and TRBJ2-3; 7 nucleotides line up with TRBD1. CDR1 and CDR2 from the germline V gene are LNHDA and SQIVND (reference sequence). V lost 5 bases, J lost 5 bases, and 10 bases stayed unmatched. The CDR3 sequence is 15 residues long. CDR3 DNA: TGTGCCAGTAGTCCCCATGACAGGGATATAGATACGCAGTATTTT. It encodes CASSPHDRDIDTQYF.

The chain recombines TRBV13 with TRBJ2-4; TRBD1 matches at 8 bases. Germline V gives CDR1 PRHDT, CDR2 FYEKMQ (reference sequence). J lost 7 bases, V lost 5 bases, and 4 bases had no gene match. The length of the CDR3 is 13 residues. Written as DNA, the CDR3 is TGTGCCAGCAGCCCGACAGGGGATAACATTCAGTACTTC. Protein: CASSPTGDNIQYF. Full variable domain (remainder filled in from reference TRBV13 and TRBJ2-4): AAGVIQSPRHLIKEKRETATLKCYPIPRHDTVYWYQQGPGQDPQFLISFYEKMQSDKGSIPDRFSAQQFSDYHSELNMSSLELGDSALYFCASSPTGDNIQYFGAGTRLSVL.

This clone was recorded only once. The chain recombines TRBV19 with TRBJ2-4; D is possibly TRBD2 (6 bases). The germline V gene has CDR1 LNHDA and CDR2 SQIVND (reference sequence). This CDR3 comprises 14 residues. Trimming took 4 bases from V and 8 from J, leaving 15 bases between them. CDR3 sequence: CASSTPTSGDIQYF. The CDR3 DNA reads TGTGCCAGTAGTACGCCGACTAGTGGGGACATTCAGTACTTC.

This rearrangement joins TRBV9 to TRBJ1-6, with a weak D call TRBD1 (6 bases). Germline-derived CDR1 and CDR2 are SGDLS and YYNGEE. Between the trimmed V and J ends, which lost 4 bases and 8 bases, there was a span of 10 bases. The CDR3 is made up of 13 amino acids. This chain's CDR3 is CASSIRGDSPLHF. Here the CDR3 DNA reads TGTGCCAGCAGCATCAGGGGTGATTCACCCCTCCACTTT. Combining the CDR3 with reference TRBV9 and TRBJ1-6 gives the whole variable domain DSGVTQTPKHLITATGQRVTLRCSPRSGDLSVYWYQQSLDQGLQFLIQYYNGEERAKGNILERFSAQQFPDLHSELNLSSLELGDSALYFCASSIRGDSPLHFGNGTRLTVT.

The chain links TRBV28 to TRBJ2-1; 7 bases line up with TRBD2. Germline V gene sequence: CDR1 MDHEN, CDR2 SYDVKM. This CDR3 has 15 amino acids. The J segment lost 2 bases and the V segment lost 4 bases, leaving 5 bases of the junction unmatched. DNA of the CDR3: TGTGCCAGCAGTTCAACTAGCGAGCCCTACAATGAGCAGTTCTTC. This codes for CASSSTSEPYNEQFF.

This rearrangement joins TRBV6-1 to TRBJ1-1; D possibly corresponds to TRBD1 (6 bases). The CDR3 covers 13 residues. The germline V and J ends were trimmed by 10 bases and 2 bases, with 14 bases remaining between them. Germline values: CDR1 MNHNS, CDR2 SASEGT. The CDR3 spells CATARDTNTEAFF. CDR3 sequence (DNA): TGTGCCACGGCCCGGGACACTAACACTGAAGCTTTCTTT.

CDR3 loop: CASSLTAGGAAGELFF. The CDR3, as DNA: TGTGCCAGCAGTTTAACGGCAGGGGGCGCGGCCGGGGAGCTGTTTTTT. The chain couples TRBV27 to TRBJ2-2; 8 bases agree with TRBD1. Germline trimming cut 2 bases from V and 6 bases from J; bases unmatched to any gene: 8. CDR3 length: 16 amino acids. Germline values: CDR1 MNHEY, CDR2 SMNVEV (reference sequence).

The J gene is TRBJ1-1, the V gene TRBV25-1; D gene ambiguous. Between the trimmed V and J ends, which lost 4 bases and 5 bases, there was a span of 11 bases. CDR1 MGHDK and CDR2 SYGVNS come from the germline V gene. The CDR3 has 13 residues. The CDR3 here is CASSVGRRTEAFF. As DNA, the CDR3 is TGTGCCAGCAGTGTGGGCAGGAGGACTGAAGCTTTCTTT.

The chain joins TRBV4-1 to TRBJ2-7; TRBD2 is a possible D gene (5 bases). CDR1 is MGHRA, CDR2 YSYEKL, per germline. CDR3 length: 15 residues. Trimming cost V 4 bases and J 5 bases, with 18 bases left between them. CDR3 region: CASSLGGRNLDEQYV. DNA of the CDR3: TGCGCCAGCAGCCTAGGAGGCAGGAATTTGGACGAGCAGTACGTC.

The genes are TRBV5-1 and TRBJ2-7; a possible D gene is TRBD2 (5 bases). With 4 bases removed from V and 9 bases from J, the gap between germline ends came to 23 bases. CDR1 is SGHRS, CDR2 YFSETQ, per germline. The CDR3 is 15 residues long. The CDR3 nucleotides read TGCGCCAGCAGCCCCCTTTTTAAAAGGAGGTTCGGGCAGTACGTC. It translates to CASSPLFKRRFGQYV.

The gene calls are TRBV4-3 and TRBJ2-7; the D is unclear. Germline CDR1 and CDR2: LGHNA and YSLEER. Trimming removed 0 bases at V and 10 bases at J, with 13 bases between. CDR3 length: 13 amino acids. The CDR3 reads CASSQDSTSLQYV. The CDR3 coding sequence is TGCGCCAGCAGCCAAGATTCGACTTCCCTTCAGTACGTC.